This T cell receptor beta chain stems from a study of T cell responses to AZD1222 COVID-19 vaccine. Overall study results and limits: Spike-specific TCR repertoires showed rising breadth and depth after two AZD1222 doses. Females outnumbered males among donors, who were mostly white British; clonal diversity was possibly underestimated.

Trimming cost V 3 bases and J 8 bases; bases outside gene matches: 10. Per the germline V gene, CDR1 is SGHNT and CDR2 is YYREEE (reference sequence). The CDR3 loop spans 14 amino acids. About this clone: The antigen is unknown.

The method was immunoSEQ multiplex PCR; TCRdb's version includes in-frame clones alone and lacks a portion of them. The sample contains about 110,000 clones, about 87% of which appear only once. This TCR was recovered from an adult who received the AZD1222 COVID-19 vaccine. The specimen comprised peripheral blood, sampled 28 days after the second AZD1222 dose. V and J are TRBV5-4 and TRBJ1-2; 7 bases match TRBD1. CDR3 region: CASSSRDSWRGYTF. DNA of the CDR3: TGTGCCAGCAGCTCTCGGGACAGTTGGAGGGGCTACACCTTC.